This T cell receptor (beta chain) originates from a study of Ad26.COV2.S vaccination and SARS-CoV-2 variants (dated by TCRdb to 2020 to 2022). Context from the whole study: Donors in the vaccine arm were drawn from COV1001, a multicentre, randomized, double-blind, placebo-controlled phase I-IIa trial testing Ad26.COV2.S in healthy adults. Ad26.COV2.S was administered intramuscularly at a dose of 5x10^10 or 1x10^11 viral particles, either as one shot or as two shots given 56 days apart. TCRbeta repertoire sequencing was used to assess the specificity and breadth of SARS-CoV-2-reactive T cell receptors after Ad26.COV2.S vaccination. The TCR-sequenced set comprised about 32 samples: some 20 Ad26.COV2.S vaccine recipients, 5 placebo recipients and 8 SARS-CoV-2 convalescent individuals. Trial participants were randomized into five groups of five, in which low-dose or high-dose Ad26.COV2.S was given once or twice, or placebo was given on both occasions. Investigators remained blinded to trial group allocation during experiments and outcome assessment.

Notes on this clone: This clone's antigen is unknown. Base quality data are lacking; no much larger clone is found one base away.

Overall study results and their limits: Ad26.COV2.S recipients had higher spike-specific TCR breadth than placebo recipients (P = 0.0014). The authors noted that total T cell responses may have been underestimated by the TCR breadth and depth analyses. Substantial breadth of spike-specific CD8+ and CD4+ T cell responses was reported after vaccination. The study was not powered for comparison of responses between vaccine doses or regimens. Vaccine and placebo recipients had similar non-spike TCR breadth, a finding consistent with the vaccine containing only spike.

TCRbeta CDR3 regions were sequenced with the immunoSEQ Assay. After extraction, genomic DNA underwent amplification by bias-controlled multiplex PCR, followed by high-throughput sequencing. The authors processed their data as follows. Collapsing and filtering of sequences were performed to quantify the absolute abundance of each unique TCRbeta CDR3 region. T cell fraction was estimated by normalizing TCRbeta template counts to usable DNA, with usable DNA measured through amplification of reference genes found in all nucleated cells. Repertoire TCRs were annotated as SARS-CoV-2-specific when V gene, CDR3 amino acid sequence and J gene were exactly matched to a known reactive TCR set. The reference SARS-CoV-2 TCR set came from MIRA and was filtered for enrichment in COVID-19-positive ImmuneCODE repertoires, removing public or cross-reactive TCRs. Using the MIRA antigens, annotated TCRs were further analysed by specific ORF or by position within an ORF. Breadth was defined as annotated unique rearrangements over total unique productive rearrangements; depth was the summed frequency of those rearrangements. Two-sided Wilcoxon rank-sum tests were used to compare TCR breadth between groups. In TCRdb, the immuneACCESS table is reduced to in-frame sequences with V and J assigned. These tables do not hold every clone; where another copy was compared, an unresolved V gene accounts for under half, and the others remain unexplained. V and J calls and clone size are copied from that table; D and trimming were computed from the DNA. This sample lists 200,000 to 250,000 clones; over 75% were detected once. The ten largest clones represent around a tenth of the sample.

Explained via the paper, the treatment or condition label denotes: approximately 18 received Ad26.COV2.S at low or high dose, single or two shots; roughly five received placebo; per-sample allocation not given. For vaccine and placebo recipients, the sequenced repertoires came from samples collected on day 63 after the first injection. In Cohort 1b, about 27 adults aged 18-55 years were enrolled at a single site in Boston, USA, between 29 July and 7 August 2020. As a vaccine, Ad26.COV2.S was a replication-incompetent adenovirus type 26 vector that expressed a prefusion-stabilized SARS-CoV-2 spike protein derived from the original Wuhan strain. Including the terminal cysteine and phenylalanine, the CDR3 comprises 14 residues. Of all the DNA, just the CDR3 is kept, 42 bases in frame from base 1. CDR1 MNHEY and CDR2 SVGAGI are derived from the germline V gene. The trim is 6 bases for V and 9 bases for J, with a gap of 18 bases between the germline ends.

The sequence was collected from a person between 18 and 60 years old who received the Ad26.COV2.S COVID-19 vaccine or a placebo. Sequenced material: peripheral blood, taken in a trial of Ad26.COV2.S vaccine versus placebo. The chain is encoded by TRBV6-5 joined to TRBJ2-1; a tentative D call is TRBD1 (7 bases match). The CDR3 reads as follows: CASRSPTGEVEQFF. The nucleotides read TGTGCCAGCAGGAGTCCCACAGGGGAGGTTGAGCAGTTCTTC.